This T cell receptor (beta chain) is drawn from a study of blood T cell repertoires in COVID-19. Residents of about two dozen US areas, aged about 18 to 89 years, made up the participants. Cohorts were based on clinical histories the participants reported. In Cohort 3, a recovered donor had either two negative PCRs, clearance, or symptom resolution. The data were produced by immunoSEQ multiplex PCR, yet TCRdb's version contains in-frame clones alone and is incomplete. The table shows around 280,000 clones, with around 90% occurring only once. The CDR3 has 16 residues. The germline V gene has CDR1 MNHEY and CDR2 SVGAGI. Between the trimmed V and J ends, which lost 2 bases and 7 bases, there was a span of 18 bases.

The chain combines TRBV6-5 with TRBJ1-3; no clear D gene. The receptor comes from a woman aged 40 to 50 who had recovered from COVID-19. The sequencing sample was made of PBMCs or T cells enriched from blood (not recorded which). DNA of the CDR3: TGTGCCAGCAGTTACGGCGGCCGCCATAAGCGGAACACCATATATTTT. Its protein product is CASSYGGRHKRNTIYF.